The next 5 T cell receptor beta chains were all read from a single sample in a study of blood T cell repertoires in COVID-19. The protocol was immunoSEQ multiplex PCR, while the TCRdb copy is restricted to in-frame clones and leaves out a portion. The sample carries some 290,000 clones, roughly 86% recorded once. Sample: peripheral blood. Receptors originate from a woman in her twenties or thirties with COVID-19, enrolled during active disease.

V usage is TRBV5-1 and J usage is TRBJ2-7, with 11 bases that match TRBD1. Trimming cost V 4 bases and J 7 bases; bases outside gene matches: 4. Germline CDR1 is SGHRS and CDR2 is YFSETQ. The CDR3 runs 13 residues. CDR3 coding DNA: TGCGCCAGCAGCAACCGGGACAGGGGGGAGCAGTACTTC. The encoded protein is CASSNRDRGEQYF. Combining the CDR3 with reference TRBV5-1 and TRBJ2-7 gives the whole variable domain KAGVTQTPRYLIKTRGQQVTLSCSPISGHRSVSWYQQTPGQGLQFLFEYFSETQRNKGNFPGRFSGRQFSNSRSEMNVSTLELGDSALYLCASSNRDRGEQYFGPGTRLTVT.

This rearrangement joins TRBV27 to TRBJ1-2; TRBD1 matches at 7 bases. The junction had 10 bases not matched to a gene; V was cut back by 6 bases and J by 3 bases. The CDR3 is 15 amino acids. CDR1 MNHEY and CDR2 SMNVEV come from the germline V gene (reference sequence). In nucleotides, the CDR3 is TGTGCCAGCAGCCAAAGTTACGGGACAGACTATGGCTACACCTTC. This codes for CASSQSYGTDYGYTF.

The gene calls are TRBV3-1 (or the pseudogene TRBV3-2) and TRBJ2-7; D is possibly TRBD2 (7 bases). The germline V gene encodes CDR1 LGHDT and CDR2 YNNKEL (reference sequence). V dropped 1 base and J dropped 3 bases, with 16 bases sitting between them. The CDR3 totals 16 residues. CDR3 sequence reads: CASSQGWGGEDYEQYF. For the CDR3, the DNA is TGTGCCAGCAGCCAAGGATGGGGGGGCGAGGACTACGAGCAGTACTTC.

This clone appeared a single time. The chain links TRBV7-9 to TRBJ2-5; TRBD1 matches at 10 bases. Germline assignment: CDR1 SEHNR and CDR2 FQNEAQ (reference sequence). Trimming cost V 8 bases and J 5 bases; bases outside gene matches: 14. CDR3 length: 16 amino acids. CDR3 bases: TGTGCCAGCGAACCTATACCGGGACAGGGGTGGGAGACCCAGTACTTC. This sequence encodes CASEPIPGQGWETQYF.

This rearrangement joins TRBV7-6 to TRBJ1-5, with a tentative D call TRBD1 (6 bases). The CDR3 has 15 residues. The ends were cut back, 0 bases at V and 3 bases at J, with 9 bases in the middle. Germline assignment: CDR1 SGHVS and CDR2 FNYEAQ. The CDR3 reads CASSLARQDNQPQHF. The CDR3 coding sequence is TGTGCCAGCAGCTTAGCGCGACAGGACAATCAGCCCCAGCATTTT. Together with reference TRBV7-6 and TRBJ1-5, the CDR3 gives the full variable domain: GAGVSQSPRYKVTKRGQDVALRCDPISGHVSLYWYRQALGQGPEFLTYFNYEAQQDKSGLPNDRFSAERPEGSISTLTIQRTEQRDSAMYRCASSLARQDNQPQHFGDGTRLSIL.